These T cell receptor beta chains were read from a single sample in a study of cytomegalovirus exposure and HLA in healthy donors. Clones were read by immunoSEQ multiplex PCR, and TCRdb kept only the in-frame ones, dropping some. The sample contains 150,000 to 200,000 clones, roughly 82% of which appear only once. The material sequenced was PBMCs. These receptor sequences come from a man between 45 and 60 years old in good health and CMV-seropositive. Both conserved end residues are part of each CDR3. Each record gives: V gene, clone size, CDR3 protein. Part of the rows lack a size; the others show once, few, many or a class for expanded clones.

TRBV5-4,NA,CASSWQGAHEKLFF
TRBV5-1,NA,CASSLGLAGPGSWNEQFF
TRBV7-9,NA,CASSLARAGGGEQYF
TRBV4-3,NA,CASSHGTDSNQPQHF
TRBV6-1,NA,CASNGGGSGQYF
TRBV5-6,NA,CASSWGTGGNEQFF
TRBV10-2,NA,CASDNGRTEAFF
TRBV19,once,CASSPGTYHDTQYF
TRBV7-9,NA,CASSLAGLAYAYNEQFF
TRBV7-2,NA,CASSLAAGRLETQYF
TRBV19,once,CASRTGSNQPQHF
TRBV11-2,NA,CASSLAPQETQYF
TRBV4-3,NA,CASSLLSLNSPLHF
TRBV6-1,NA,CASSEVGTGYEQYF
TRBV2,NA,CAGGGPNTEAFF
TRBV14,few,CASSQGRGTENTEAFF
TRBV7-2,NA,CASSSPTIAPETQYF
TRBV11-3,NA,CASSLGASGSDTQYF
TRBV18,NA,CASSPSTGNNEKLFF
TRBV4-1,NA,CASSQRVSETQYF
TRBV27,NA,CASRTSGTGGHYGYTF
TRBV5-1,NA,CASRKGTGRSYEQYF
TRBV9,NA,CASSVGNSGSTDTQYF